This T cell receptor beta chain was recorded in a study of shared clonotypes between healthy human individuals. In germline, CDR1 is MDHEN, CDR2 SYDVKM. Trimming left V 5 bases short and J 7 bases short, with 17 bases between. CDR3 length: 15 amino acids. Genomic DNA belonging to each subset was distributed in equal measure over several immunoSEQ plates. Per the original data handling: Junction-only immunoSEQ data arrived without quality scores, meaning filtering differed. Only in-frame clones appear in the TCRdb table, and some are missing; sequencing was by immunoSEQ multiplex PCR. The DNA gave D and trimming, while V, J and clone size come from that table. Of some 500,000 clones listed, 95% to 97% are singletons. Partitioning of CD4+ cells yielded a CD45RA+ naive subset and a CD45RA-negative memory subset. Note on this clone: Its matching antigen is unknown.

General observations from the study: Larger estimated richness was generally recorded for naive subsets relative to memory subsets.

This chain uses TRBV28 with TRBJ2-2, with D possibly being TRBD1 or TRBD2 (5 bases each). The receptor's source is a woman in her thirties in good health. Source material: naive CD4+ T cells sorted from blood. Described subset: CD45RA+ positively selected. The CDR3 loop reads CASSRVWGSNGELFF. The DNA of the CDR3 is TGTGCCAGCAGTAGGGTTTGGGGGAGTAACGGGGAGCTGTTTTTT. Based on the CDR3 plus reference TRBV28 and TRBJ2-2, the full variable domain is DVKVTQSSRYLVKRTGEKVFLECVQDMDHENMFWYRQDPGLGLRLIYFSYDVKMKEKGDIPEGYSVSREKKERFSLILESASTNQTSMYLCASSRVWGSNGELFFGEGSRLTVL.